This T cell receptor (beta chain) was sequenced during a study of blood T cell repertoires in COVID-19. Authors' analysis steps: Amplification of reference gene primers provided the estimated nucleated cell counts. Here immunoSEQ multiplex PCR was the method, and the copy in TCRdb shows in-frame clones only, minus some. V and J calls plus clone size are reproduced from that table; the DNA served to infer D and trimming. The sample has a few hundred thousand clones, around 86% seen once. CDR1 is SGHTA and CDR2 is FQGNSA in the germline V gene. There are 16 residues in the CDR3. The trim removed 5 bases at V and 0 bases at J, leaving 4 bases unmatched.

The sample taken for sequencing was peripheral blood. The chain carries TRBV7-2 and TRBJ2-6, with 7 bases matching TRBD2. This clonotype was sampled from a man aged 40-49 years who had recovered from COVID-19. In DNA, the CDR3 is TGTGCCAGCAGCGCCGGCGGGGGCTCTGGGGCCAACGTCCTGACTTTC. Amino acid sequence: CASSAGGGSGANVLTF.